This T cell receptor beta chain is from a study of OX40 agonist ivuxolimab in advanced cancers. For the study at large: Ivuxolimab, an agonist antibody against OX40 (CD134), was given to patients. Partial responses, seen in three patients, involved one hepatocellular carcinoma and two cutaneous melanomas.

Profiling relied on immunoSEQ multiplex PCR, and the TCRdb table lists in-frame clones only, not all of them. The sample includes some 61,000 clones, roughly 80% seen only once; the top ten take more than 1.5%. Deletions cut 4 bases from V and 3 bases from J, with 16 bases between. CDR1 SQVTM and CDR2 ANQGSEA come from the germline V gene. CDR3 length equals 14 residues. Sequenced material: CD4+ or CD8+ T cells sorted from blood, taken in a trial of the OX40 agonist ivuxolimab. This receptor was identified in an adult with an advanced solid tumor such as melanoma, head and neck, liver or kidney cancer. This chain uses TRBV29-1 with TRBJ2-7, with a possible D match to TRBD1 (5 bases). CDR3 protein: CSVVGLRENYEQYF. DNA of the CDR3: TGCAGCGTTGTGGGGCTCAGAGAAAACTACGAGCAGTACTTC.